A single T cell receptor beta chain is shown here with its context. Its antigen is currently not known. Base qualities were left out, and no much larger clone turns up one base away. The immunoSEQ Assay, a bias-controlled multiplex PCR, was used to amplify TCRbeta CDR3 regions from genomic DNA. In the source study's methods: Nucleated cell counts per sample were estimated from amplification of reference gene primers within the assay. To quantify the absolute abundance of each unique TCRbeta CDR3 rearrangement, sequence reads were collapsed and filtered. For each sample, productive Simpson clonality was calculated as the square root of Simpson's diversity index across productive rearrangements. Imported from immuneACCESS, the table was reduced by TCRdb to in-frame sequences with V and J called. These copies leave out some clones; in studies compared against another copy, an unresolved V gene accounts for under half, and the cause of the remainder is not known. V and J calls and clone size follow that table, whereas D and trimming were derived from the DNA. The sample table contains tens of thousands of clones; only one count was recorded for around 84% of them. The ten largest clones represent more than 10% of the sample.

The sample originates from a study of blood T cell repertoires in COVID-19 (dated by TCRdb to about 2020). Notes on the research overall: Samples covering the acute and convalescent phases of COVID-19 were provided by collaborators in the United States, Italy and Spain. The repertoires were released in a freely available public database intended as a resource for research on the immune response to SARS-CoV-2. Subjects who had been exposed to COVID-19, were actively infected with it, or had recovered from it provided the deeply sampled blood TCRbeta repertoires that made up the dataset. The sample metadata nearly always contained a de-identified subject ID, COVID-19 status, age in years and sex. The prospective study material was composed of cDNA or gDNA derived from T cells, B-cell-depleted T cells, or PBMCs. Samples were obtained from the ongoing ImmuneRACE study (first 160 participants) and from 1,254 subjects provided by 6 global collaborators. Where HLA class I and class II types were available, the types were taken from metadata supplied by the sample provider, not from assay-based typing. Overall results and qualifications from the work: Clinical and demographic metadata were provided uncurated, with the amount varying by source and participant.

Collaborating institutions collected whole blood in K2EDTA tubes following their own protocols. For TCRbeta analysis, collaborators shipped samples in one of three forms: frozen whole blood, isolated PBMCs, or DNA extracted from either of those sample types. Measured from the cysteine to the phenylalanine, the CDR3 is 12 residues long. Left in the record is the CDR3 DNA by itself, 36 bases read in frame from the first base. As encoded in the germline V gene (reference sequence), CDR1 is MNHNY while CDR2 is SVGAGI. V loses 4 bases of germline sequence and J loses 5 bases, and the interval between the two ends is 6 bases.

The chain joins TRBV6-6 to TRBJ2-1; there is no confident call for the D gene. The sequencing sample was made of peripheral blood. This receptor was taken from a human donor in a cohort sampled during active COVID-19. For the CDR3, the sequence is CASSLPDNEQFF. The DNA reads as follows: TGTGCCAGCAGTTTACCGGACAATGAGCAGTTCTTC.